These 32 T cell receptor beta chains were all obtained from the same sample, sequenced in a study of blood T cells in healthy people across ages. The authors ran a second PCR of about 7 to 11 cycles using a sample-barcoded 5' primer and a J-beta primer mix. TCRdb reanalysed the 5' RACE reads using MiXCR and keeps one entry per CDR3 protein. The data show around 1,800,000 distinct CDR3 sequences, with roughly two fifths seen just once and roughly 23% held by the top ten. Sequenced sample: blood. The receptors shown here come from a human donor in good health.

V gene TRBV9 combines with J gene TRBJ2-1; a weak D match, TRBD2 (6 bases). The CDR3 is made up of 15 amino acids. The V end was cut by 5 bases, the J end by 0 bases, with 12 bases between. Germline V gives CDR1 SGDLS, CDR2 YYNGEE. The CDR3 is CASSGGRDSYNEQFF. In nucleotides, the CDR3 is TGTGCCAGCAGTGGGGGGAGAGACTCCTACAATGAGCAGTTCTTC.

The chain carries TRBV6-6 and TRBJ2-7; D is uncertain. V was clipped by 6 bases and J by 1 base, with 13 bases between them. Germline V CDR1 and CDR2: MNHNY, SVGAGI (reference sequence). This CDR3 has 14 residues. The CDR3 DNA sequence: TGTGCCAGCAGCTTCATTCCAGAGTCCTACGAGCAGTACTTC. Translated, it gives CASSFIPESYEQYF.

This clonotype was detected a few times. V and J are TRBV7-2 and TRBJ1-1, with no clear D. Germline values: CDR1 SGHTA, CDR2 FQGNSA. V was pared by 2 bases and J by 2 bases, with 9 bases between. The CDR3 length is 14 residues. The CDR3 loop reads CASSLKRANTEAFF. The CDR3 DNA reads TGTGCCAGCAGCTTAAAAAGGGCTAACACTGAAGCTTTCTTT.

This chain joins TRBV9 and TRBJ2-7; 13 nucleotides align to TRBD2. Unmatched junction bases numbered 19, after V lost 2 bases and J lost 2 bases. This CDR3 spans 21 amino acids. CDR1 is SGDLS and CDR2 is YYNGEE in the germline V gene. The CDR3: CASSVRLPKTWTSGGPYEQYF. The CDR3 nucleotides are TGTGCCAGCAGCGTCCGTCTCCCCAAAACTTGGACTAGCGGGGGCCCCTACGAGCAGTACTTC.

J is TRBJ1-1 and V is TRBV12-5; 8 bases match TRBD1. Germline trimming cut 2 bases from V and 2 bases from J; bases unmatched to any gene: 4. The CDR3 totals 15 residues. CDR1 is LGHNT and CDR2 is FRNRAP in the germline V gene. The CDR3 reads CASGLSGTGNTEAFF. The CDR3 DNA follows: TGTGCTAGTGGTTTGTCAGGGACAGGAAACACTGAAGCTTTCTTT.

The J gene is TRBJ2-3, the V gene TRBV29-1, with 14 bases aligning to TRBD2. The CDR3 extends over 16 amino acids. Germline lookup yields CDR1 SQVTM and CDR2 ANQGSEA. V shed 4 bases and J 2 bases; nucleotides not matched to a gene: 5. CDR3 region: CSVAGTSGGDTDTQYF. The DNA for the CDR3 is TGCAGCGTTGCAGGGACTAGCGGGGGAGACACAGATACGCAGTATTTT.

This clonotype showed up many times. The chain couples TRBV29-1 to TRBJ2-5, with D maybe TRBD1 (6 bases). The CDR3 is 17 residues long. The V end lost 7 bases, the J end lost 2 bases, and 26 bases lay between the germline ends. Germline CDR1 and CDR2: SQVTM and ANQGSEA. In DNA, the CDR3 is TGCAGCGGCCGAGGAAGCTATTATGGGGGACAACAAGAGACCCAGTACTTC. Translated, it gives CSGRGSYYGGQQETQYF. The whole variable domain, filled in from reference TRBV29-1 and TRBJ2-5, reads SAVISQKPSRDICQRGTSLTIQCQVDSQVTMMFWYRQQPGQSLTLIATANQGSEATYESGFVIDKFPISRPNLTFSTLTVSNMSPEDSSIYLCSGRGSYYGGQQETQYFGPGTRLLVL.

There are a few counts of this clonotype. The chain uses TRBV9 and TRBJ2-1; D gene unclear. The germline gives CDR1 SGDLS, CDR2 YYNGEE. The V end lost 3 bases, the J end lost 5 bases, and 12 bases lay between the germline ends. This CDR3 is built from 14 residues. The chain's CDR3 is CASSAGPLDNEQFF. The CDR3 DNA reads TGTGCCAGCAGCGCCGGCCCCCTGGACAATGAGCAGTTCTTC. Combining the CDR3 with reference TRBV9 and TRBJ2-1 gives the whole variable domain DSGVTQTPKHLITATGQRVTLRCSPRSGDLSVYWYQQSLDQGLQFLIQYYNGEERAKGNILERFSAQQFPDLHSELNLSSLELGDSALYFCASSAGPLDNEQFFGPGTRLTVL.

This clonotype was seen more than once but under ten times. J is TRBJ2-6 and V is TRBV11-2; 12 positions match TRBD2. The trim removed 0 bases at V and 4 bases at J, leaving 16 bases unmatched. Germline assignment: CDR1 SGHAT and CDR2 FQNNGV. The CDR3 length is 22 residues. This CDR3 reads CASSLEKWLAGGLNTGANVLTF. The CDR3 DNA is TGTGCCAGCAGCTTAGAAAAATGGCTAGCGGGGGGGCTCAATACCGGGGCCAACGTCCTGACTTTC.

The genes are TRBV2 and TRBJ2-7; D remains unclear. The germline V gene encodes CDR1 SNHLY and CDR2 FYNNEI. This CDR3 has 14 amino acids. Trimming left V 6 bases short and J 2 bases short, with 14 bases between. CDR3: CASRLEPTPYEQYF. CDR3 sequence (DNA): TGTGCCAGCAGACTCGAACCAACGCCCTACGAGCAGTACTTC.

This clonotype was counted only a few times. The chain employs TRBV12-3 or TRBV12-4 and TRBJ2-5; D gene unclear. The CDR3 runs 13 residues. V lost 3 bases to trimming and J lost 4 bases, with 9 bases between them. The CDR3 DNA reads TGTGCCAGCAGTTTTTCGCAAGGAGAGACCCAGTACTTC. It codes for CASSFSQGETQYF.

V usage is TRBV12-3 or TRBV12-4 and J usage is TRBJ2-7; the match to TRBD2 covers 10 bases. The CDR3 is 14 residues long. With 2 bases clipped from V and 5 bases from J, the junction kept 3 bases outside the gene matches. CDR3 in amino acids: CASSLLTSGDEQYF. The CDR3 DNA reads TGTGCCAGCAGTTTATTAACTAGCGGGGACGAGCAGTACTTC.

This clonotype was observed a handful of times. For the CDR3, the DNA is TGTGCCACCAGCAGAGATCGAGGGGAGGCTGAAGCTTTCTTT. The encoded protein is CATSRDRGEAEAFF. V is TRBV15 and J is TRBJ1-1; possibly TRBD1 for D (5 bases). CDR1 is LNHNV, CDR2 YYDKDF, per germline (reference sequence). The germline V and J ends were trimmed by 0 bases and 6 bases, with 11 bases remaining between them. The CDR3 covers 14 residues. Complete variable domain (other parts from reference TRBV15 and TRBJ1-1): DAMVIQNPRYQVTQFGKPVTLSCSQTLNHNVMYWYQQKSSQAPKLLFHYYDKDFNNEADTPDNFQSRRPNTSFCFLDIRSPGLGDTAMYLCATSRDRGEAEAFFGQGTRLTVV.

The rearrangement joins TRBV9 to TRBJ2-3, with 7 bases lining up with TRBD2. With V trimmed by 2 bases and J by 3 bases, 9 bases remained unmatched. CDR1 SGDLS and CDR2 YYNGEE come from the germline V gene. CDR3 size: 16 residues. In DNA, the CDR3 is TGTGCCAGCAGCGTTTCTCTAGCGGCTGAAACAGATACGCAGTATTTT. Translated: CASSVSLAAETDTQYF.

The chain recombines TRBV12-3 or TRBV12-4 with TRBJ1-1, with TRBD1 matching over 9 bases. The junction had 9 bases not matched to a gene; V was cut back by 7 bases and J by 6 bases. This CDR3 is built from 14 residues. CDR3 region: CASTPGQGSAEAFF. The CDR3 coding sequence is TGTGCCAGCACCCCCGGACAGGGGAGCGCTGAAGCTTTCTTT.

The rearrangement joins TRBV10-3 to TRBJ1-2; 8 bases are shared with TRBD1. The CDR3 is 13 residues long. CDR1 is ENHRY, CDR2 SYGVKD, per germline. Unmatched junction bases numbered 5, after V lost 6 bases and J lost 5 bases. CDR3 sequence reads: CAIRPGQAYGYTF. The DNA for the CDR3 is TGTGCCATCAGGCCGGGACAGGCTTATGGCTACACCTTC.

This rearrangement joins TRBV15 to TRBJ1-6; D ambiguous. This CDR3 has 13 residues. CDR1 LNHNV and CDR2 YYDKDF come from the germline V gene (reference sequence). Trimming removed 0 bases from V and 9 bases from J, with 6 bases in between. CDR3 amino acids: CATSRDISSPLHF. CDR3 nucleotides: TGTGCCACCAGCAGAGATATTAGTTCACCCCTCCACTTT.

Regarding this clonotype: Relative to the germline gene, one junction end is altered; a read error may explain this. The chain couples TRBV7-6 to TRBJ2-1; D uncertain. CDR1 SGHVS and CDR2 FNYEAQ come from the germline V gene. This CDR3 is built from 13 residues. The CDR3 coding sequence is TGTGCCAGCAGCACTCCTCCCAATGATGAGCAGGTCTTC. Residues: CASSTPPNDEQVF.

This clonotype was seen a handful of times. V gene TRBV12-3 or TRBV12-4 combines with J gene TRBJ2-1; 8 bases are a match to TRBD2. V shed 5 bases, J shed 3 bases, and the junction held 3 bases outside the gene matches. The CDR3 is made up of 14 amino acids. CDR3 sequence: CASSTTSGYNEQFF. The DNA for the CDR3 is TGTGCCAGCAGTACTACTAGCGGCTACAATGAGCAGTTCTTC.

The V gene is TRBV7-9, the J gene TRBJ2-7; TRBD1 might be the D (7 bases). V was shortened by 3 bases and J by 5 bases, with 20 bases between the two germline ends. This CDR3 has 16 residues. CDR1 and CDR2 (germline): SEHNR, FQNEAQ (reference sequence). In DNA, the CDR3 is TGTGCCAGCAGCTTCCCCAAGGGGGGACAGTTCGACGAGCAGTACTTC. Encoded protein: CASSFPKGGQFDEQYF.

DNA of the CDR3: TGCAGCGTTGCAGGGAGAGCTATTTATGAGCAGTTCTTC. It is translated as CSVAGRAIYEQFF. The chain joins TRBV29-1 to TRBJ2-1; D may correspond to TRBD1 or TRBD2 (5 bases each). Germline CDR1 SQVTM, CDR2 ANQGSEA. The CDR3 extends over 13 amino acids. V shed 4 bases and J shed 8 bases, with 15 bases lying between them.

This chain uses TRBV4-3 with TRBJ1-1; D is perhaps TRBD1 (5 bases). Germline CDR1 reads LGHNA; CDR2 reads YSLEER. The CDR3 contains 16 residues. Trimming pared 0 bases from V and 4 bases from J, leaving 15 bases between. This chain's CDR3 is CASSQEWGSGGTEAFF. The CDR3, as DNA: TGCGCCAGCAGCCAAGAATGGGGGTCCGGCGGCACTGAAGCTTTCTTT.

The chain has TRBV24-1 and TRBJ2-5, with D possibly being TRBD2 (5 bases). Between the trimmed V and J ends, which lost 4 bases and 4 bases, there was a span of 15 bases. Germline V gene lookup returns CDR1 KGHDR and CDR2 SFDVKD. This CDR3 contains 15 residues. CDR3: CATSDHLGAVETQYF. CDR3 nucleotides: TGTGCCACCAGTGACCACCTCGGAGCGGTAGAGACCCAGTACTTC.

The genes are TRBV5-1 and TRBJ1-2; D is uncertain. The CDR3 runs to 14 residues. CDR1 and CDR2 from the germline V gene are SGHRS and YFSETQ. The V end was cut by 4 bases, the J end by 4 bases, with 14 bases between. The CDR3 DNA sequence: TGCGCCAGCAGCCCCACAGCCGAGTTCTATGGCTACACCTTC. The encoded protein is CASSPTAEFYGYTF.

This sequence joins TRBV12-5 and TRBJ1-5; D unresolved. CDR1 is LGHNT and CDR2 is FRNRAP in the germline V gene. Trimming took 6 bases from V and 10 from J, leaving 16 bases between them. The CDR3 loop spans 13 amino acids. CDR3 loop: CASGDPRVYPQHF. CDR3 coding DNA: TGTGCTAGTGGGGACCCCCGAGTTTATCCCCAGCATTTT.

This clonotype was picked up a small number of times. V gene TRBV7-2 combines with J gene TRBJ2-4, with 9 positions matching TRBD1. CDR1 and CDR2 from the germline V gene are SGHTA and FQGNSA. The V and J ends lost 1 base and 7 bases, in that order; junction bases with no gene match: 5. The CDR3 runs to 15 residues. The CDR3 here is CASSLDGQGWNIQYF. Written as DNA, the CDR3 is TGTGCCAGCAGCTTAGACGGACAGGGGTGGAACATTCAGTACTTC. The variable domain in full, completed from reference TRBV7-2 and TRBJ2-4, reads GAGVSQSPSNKVTEKGKDVELRCDPISGHTALYWYRQSLGQGLEFLIYFQGNSAPDKSGLPSDRFSAERTGGSVSTLTIQRTQQEDSAVYLCASSLDGQGWNIQYFGAGTRLSVL.

This clonotype has a handful of counts. J is TRBJ1-2 and V is TRBV20-1; 7 nucleotides align to TRBD1. The CDR3 is made up of 12 amino acids. The germline V gene encodes CDR1 DFQATT and CDR2 SNEGSKA (reference sequence). V was clipped by 6 bases and J by 6 bases; unmatched bases: 7. CDR3 coding DNA: TGCAGTGCAGGGGGCCTAAGTGATGGCTACACCTTC. It is translated as CSAGGLSDGYTF.

This clonotype has only a few counts. The CDR3 sequence is CASKSGSLNTEAFF. CDR3 bases: TGTGCCAGCAAGTCCGGGTCCTTGAACACTGAAGCTTTCTTT. The chain recombines TRBV12-3 or TRBV12-4 with TRBJ1-1; D is uncertain. V shed 7 bases and J shed 0 bases, with 12 bases lying between them. This CDR3 contains 14 residues.

This clonotype was counted only a few times. This chain joins TRBV12-3 or TRBV12-4 and TRBJ1-2; 11 nucleotides agree with TRBD1. Unmatched junction bases numbered 5, after V lost 2 bases and J lost 6 bases. This CDR3 has 15 amino acids. In DNA form, the CDR3 reads TGTGCCAGCAGTTTACGTAGGGGACAGGGGGATGGCTACACCTTC. It is translated as CASSLRRGQGDGYTF.

This clonotype was observed a single time. This sequence joins TRBV6-2 or TRBV6-3 and TRBJ1-5; D might be TRBD1 (5 bases). Trimming stripped 2 bases from V and 3 bases from J, with 17 bases between. This CDR3 is built from 17 residues. Germline V CDR1 and CDR2: MNHEY, SVGEGT. For the CDR3, the DNA is TGTGCCAGCAGTTACCCTAAGGCCAGGGAAGTCAATCAGCCCCAGCATTTT. It specifies CASSYPKAREVNQPQHF.

V and J are TRBV4-1 and TRBJ1-3, with 8 bases aligning to TRBD1. The CDR3 runs to 14 residues. V dropped 0 bases and J dropped 8; count of bases not matched to a gene: 3. CDR1 is MGHRA and CDR2 is YSYEKL in the germline V gene. The CDR3 sequence is CASSQEDREDTIYF. CDR3 coding DNA: TGCGCCAGCAGCCAAGAGGACAGGGAAGACACCATATATTTT.

The sample holds a few counts of this clonotype. The V gene is TRBV12-3 or TRBV12-4, the J gene TRBJ2-5; the D gene could be TRBD1 or TRBD2 (5 bases each). The germline V and J ends were trimmed by 3 bases and 5 bases, with 10 bases remaining between them. There are 13 residues in the CDR3. This chain's CDR3 is CASSFRRDETQYF. The CDR3 bases are TGTGCCAGCAGTTTCCGCAGGGACGAGACCCAGTACTTC.